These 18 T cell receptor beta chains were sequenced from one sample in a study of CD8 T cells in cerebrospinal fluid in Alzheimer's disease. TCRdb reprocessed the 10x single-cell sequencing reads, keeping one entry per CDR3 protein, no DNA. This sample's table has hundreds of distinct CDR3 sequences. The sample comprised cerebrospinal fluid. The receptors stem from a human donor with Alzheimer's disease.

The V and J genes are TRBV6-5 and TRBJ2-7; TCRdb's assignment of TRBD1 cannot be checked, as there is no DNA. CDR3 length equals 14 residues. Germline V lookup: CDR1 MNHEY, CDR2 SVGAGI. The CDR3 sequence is CASSSSGAPNEQYF.

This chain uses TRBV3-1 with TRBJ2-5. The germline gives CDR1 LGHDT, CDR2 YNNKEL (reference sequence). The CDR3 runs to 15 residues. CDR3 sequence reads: CASSPSDRSQETQYF.

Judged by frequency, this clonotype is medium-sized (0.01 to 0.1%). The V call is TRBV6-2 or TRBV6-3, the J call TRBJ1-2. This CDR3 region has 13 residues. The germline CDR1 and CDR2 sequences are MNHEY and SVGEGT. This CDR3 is CASSYTARTGYTF.

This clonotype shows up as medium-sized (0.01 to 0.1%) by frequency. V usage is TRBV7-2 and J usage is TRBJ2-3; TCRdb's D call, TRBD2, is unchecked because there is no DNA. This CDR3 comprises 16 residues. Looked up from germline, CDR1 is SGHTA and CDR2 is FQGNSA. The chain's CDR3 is CASSLGLAGVVDTQYF.

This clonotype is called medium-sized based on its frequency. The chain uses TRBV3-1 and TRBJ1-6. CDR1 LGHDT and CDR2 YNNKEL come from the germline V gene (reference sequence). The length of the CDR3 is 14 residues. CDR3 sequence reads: CASSHGDGDSPLHF.

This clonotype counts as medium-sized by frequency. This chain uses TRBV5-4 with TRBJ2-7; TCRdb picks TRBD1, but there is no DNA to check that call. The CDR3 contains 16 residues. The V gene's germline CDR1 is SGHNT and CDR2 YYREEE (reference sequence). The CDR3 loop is CASSGLGGGVSYEQYF.

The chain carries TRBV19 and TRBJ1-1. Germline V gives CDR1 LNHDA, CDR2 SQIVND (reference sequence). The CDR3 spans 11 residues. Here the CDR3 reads CASSYLAEAFF.

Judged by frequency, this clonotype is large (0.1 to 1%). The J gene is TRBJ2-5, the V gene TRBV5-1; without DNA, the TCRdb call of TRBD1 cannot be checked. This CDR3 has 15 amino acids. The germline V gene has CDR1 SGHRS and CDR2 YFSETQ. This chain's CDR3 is CASSTLGQGGETQYF.

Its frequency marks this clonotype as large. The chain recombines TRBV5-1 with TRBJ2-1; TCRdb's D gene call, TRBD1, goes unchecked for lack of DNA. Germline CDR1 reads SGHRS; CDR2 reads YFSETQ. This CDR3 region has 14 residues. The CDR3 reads CASSWGTGANEQFF.

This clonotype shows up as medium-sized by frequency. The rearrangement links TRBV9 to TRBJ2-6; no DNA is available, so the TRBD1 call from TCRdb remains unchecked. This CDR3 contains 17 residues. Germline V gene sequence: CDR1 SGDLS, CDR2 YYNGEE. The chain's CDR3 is CASSPPGQLSGANVLTF.

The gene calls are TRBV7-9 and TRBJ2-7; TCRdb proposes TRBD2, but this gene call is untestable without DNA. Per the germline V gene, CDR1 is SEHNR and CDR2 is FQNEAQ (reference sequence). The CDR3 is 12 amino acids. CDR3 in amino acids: CASSLWEGEQYF.

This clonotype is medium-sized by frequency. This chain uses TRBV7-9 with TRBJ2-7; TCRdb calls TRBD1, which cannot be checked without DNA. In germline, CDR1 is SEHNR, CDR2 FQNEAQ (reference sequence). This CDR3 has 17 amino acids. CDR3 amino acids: CASSLEDRPMALYEQYF. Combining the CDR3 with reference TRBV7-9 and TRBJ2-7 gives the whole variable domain DTGVSQNPRHKITKRGQNVTFRCDPISEHNRLYWYRQTLGQGPEFLTYFQNEAQLEKSRLLSDRFSAERPKGSFSTLEIQRTEQGDSAMYLCASSLEDRPMALYEQYFGPGTRLTVT.

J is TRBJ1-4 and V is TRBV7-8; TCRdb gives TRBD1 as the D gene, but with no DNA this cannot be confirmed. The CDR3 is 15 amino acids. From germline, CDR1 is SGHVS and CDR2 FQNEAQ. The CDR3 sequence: CASSLATGIGEKLFF. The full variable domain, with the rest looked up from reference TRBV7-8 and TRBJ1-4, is GAGVSQSPRYKVAKRGQDVALRCDPISGHVSLFWYQQALGQGPEFLTYFQNEAQLDKSGLPSDRFFAERPEGSVSTLKIQRTQQEDSAVYLCASSLATGIGEKLFFGSGTQLSVL.

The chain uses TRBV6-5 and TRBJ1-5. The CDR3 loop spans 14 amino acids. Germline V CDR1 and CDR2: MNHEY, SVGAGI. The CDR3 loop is CASSLQDSNQPQHF.

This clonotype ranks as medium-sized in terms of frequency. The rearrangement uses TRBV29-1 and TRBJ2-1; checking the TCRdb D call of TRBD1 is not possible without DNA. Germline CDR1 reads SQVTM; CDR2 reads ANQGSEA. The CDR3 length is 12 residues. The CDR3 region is CSPQGPANEQFF.

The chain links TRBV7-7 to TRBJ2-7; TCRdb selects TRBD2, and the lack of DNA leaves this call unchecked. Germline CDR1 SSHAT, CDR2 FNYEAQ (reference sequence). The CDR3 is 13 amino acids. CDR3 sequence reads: CASSLGGEGEQYF.

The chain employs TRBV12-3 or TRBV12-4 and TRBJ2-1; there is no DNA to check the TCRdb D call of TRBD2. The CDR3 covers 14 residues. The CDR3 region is CASSLGGTISEQFF.

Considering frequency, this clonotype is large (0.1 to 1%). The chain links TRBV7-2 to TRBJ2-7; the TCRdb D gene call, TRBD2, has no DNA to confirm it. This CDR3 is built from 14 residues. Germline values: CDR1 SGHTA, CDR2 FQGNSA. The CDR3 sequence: CASSSTSGGYEQYF.